The rows below give T cell receptor beta chains drawn from one sample of a study of PD-1 blockade in classical Hodgkin lymphoma. Assay used: immunoSEQ multiplex PCR; TCRdb lists only in-frame clones, some missing. In the table there are around 99,000 clones, 75% to 85% of which are singletons. This material consisted of peripheral blood mononuclear cells (PBMCs), taken before the second cycle of nivolumab. The receptors shown here come from a human donor with classical Hodgkin lymphoma. CDR3s include the opening cysteine and the closing phenylalanine or tryptophan. D genes are given only for firm matches. Where a row states a size, it is once, few, many or the class of an expanded clone; other rows omit it.

cdr3_aa | cdr3_nt | j_call | d_call | clone_size | v_call
CASSLANPAGGYEQYF | TGTGCCAGCAGCTTAGCGAATCCAGCGGGAGGATACGAGCAGTACTTC | TRBJ2-7 | TRBD2 | . | TRBV7-6
CASSLVLAGLGDTQYF | TGTGCCAGCAGCTTAGTACTAGCCGGGTTGGGAGATACGCAGTATTTT | TRBJ2-3 | . | . | TRBV11-2
CASKEASGNTETQYF | TGTGCCAGCAAAGAGGCTAGCGGCAACACGGAGACCCAGTACTTC | TRBJ2-5 | TRBD2 | . | TRBV6-5
CSVVPSGPGGEQFF | TGCAGCGTTGTCCCTAGCGGGCCGGGGGGTGAGCAGTTCTTC | TRBJ2-1 | TRBD2 | . | TRBV29-1
CASSLLGGSTYEQYF | TGCGCCAGCAGCTTGCTCGGCGGGAGTACCTACGAGCAGTACTTC | TRBJ2-7 | TRBD2 | . | TRBV5-1
CASRGSSGSQETQYF | TGTGCCAGCAGAGGATCCTCCGGGAGCCAAGAGACCCAGTACTTC | TRBJ2-5 | . | . | TRBV2
CASSEEAHEQYF | TGTGCCAGCAGCGAAGAGGCCCACGAGCAGTACTTC | TRBJ2-7 | . | once | TRBV7-9
CASSVYDSQAEQFF | TGTGCCAGCAGTGTTTATGACTCCCAAGCTGAGCAGTTCTTC | TRBJ2-1 | . | . | TRBV6-4
CASSGGTGRTDTQYF | TGTGCCAGCAGTGGAGGGACAGGCCGCACAGATACGCAGTATTTT | TRBJ2-3 | TRBD1 | . | TRBV28
CASQLDRISGNTIYF | TGTGCCTCTCAGCTTGACAGAATCTCTGGAAACACCATATATTTT | TRBJ1-3 | . | few | TRBV10-3
CASSPAGNQETQYF | TGTGCCAGCAGCCCCGCCGGGAACCAAGAGACCCAGTACTTC | TRBJ2-5 | . | . | TRBV11-2
CASSRGTGIETQYF | TGCGCCAGCAGCAGAGGCACGGGGATAGAGACCCAGTACTTC | TRBJ2-5 | . | once | TRBV5-1
CASSSGASGRYYNEQFF | TGTGCCAGCAGCTCCGGGGCTAGCGGGAGGTATTACAATGAGCAGTTCTTC | TRBJ2-1 | TRBD2 | . | TRBV7-8
CASSFSGSGGKLYTF | TGTGCCAGCAGCTTTTCGGGGTCCGGAGGTAAACTCTACACCTTC | TRBJ1-2 | . | . | TRBV5-5
CSVEDTPYNEQFF | TGCAGCGTTGAAGATACGCCGTACAATGAGCAGTTCTTC | TRBJ2-1 | . | . | TRBV29-1
CASSLVVSRGLNTGELFF | TGTGCCAGCAGCTTAGTCGTTTCCCGCGGACTGAACACCGGGGAGCTGTTTTTT | TRBJ2-2 | . | . | TRBV11-2
CASSNTLAGGYEQYF | TGTGCCAGCAGTAACACCCTAGCGGGGGGATACGAGCAGTACTTC | TRBJ2-7 | TRBD2 | . | TRBV5-5
CASSIRLAVVYEQFF | TGTGCCAGTAGTATACGGCTAGCGGTAGTTTATGAGCAGTTCTTC | TRBJ2-1 | TRBD2 | . | TRBV19